This T cell receptor (beta chain) is from a study of shared T cell receptors in the human thymus. Measured with immunoSEQ multiplex PCR; TCRdb has only the in-frame clones, and not every one. The sample has roughly 550,000 clones, 70% to 80% seen once. This CDR3 has 13 residues. Per germline, CDR1 MNHEY and CDR2 SMNVEV (reference sequence). The trim removed 4 bases at V and 9 bases at J, leaving 7 bases unmatched. This sample also appeared in a second study, on human thymus T cells.

The chain employs TRBV27 and TRBJ1-2; 8 bases fit TRBD1. This TCR derives from a boy in the first two years of life with a congenital heart defect. The material sequenced was thymocytes. The CDR3 spells CASSSHNRGSYTF. The CDR3 DNA reads TGTGCCAGCAGTTCGCACAACAGGGGGAGCTACACCTTC.